This entry lists 31 T cell receptor beta chains sequenced from one sample in a study of blood T cell repertoires in COVID-19. Using immunoSEQ multiplex PCR, the repertoire was profiled, and TCRdb retains in-frame clones only, with some absent. The profile covers approximately 200,000 clones, with 70% to 85% appearing a single time and roughly 12% taken by the ten largest. Specimen: peripheral blood. The receptors originated from a woman aged 50 to 65 with acute or convalescent COVID-19.

J is TRBJ2-7 and V is TRBV5-1; TRBD2 is a possible D gene (6 bases). This CDR3 region has 16 residues. Trimming shortened V by 3 bases and J by 0 bases, and 16 bases separated the two germline ends. From germline, CDR1 is SGHRS and CDR2 YFSETQ. This chain's CDR3 is CASSSGGVTFSYEQYF. The CDR3 DNA follows: TGCGCCAGCAGCTCGGGCGGGGTTACCTTCTCCTACGAGCAGTACTTC.

J is TRBJ2-7 and V is TRBV27, with D possibly being TRBD1 (5 bases). Germline loops: CDR1 MNHEY, CDR2 SMNVEV (reference sequence). Trimming removed 5 bases at V and 0 bases at J, with 23 bases between. The CDR3 totals 18 residues. CDR3 coding DNA: TGTGCCAGCAGTCTTCAAGGGGCTGGGCTAACCGGCTCCTACGAGCAGTACTTC. It codes for CASSLQGAGLTGSYEQYF.

The chain joins TRBV14 to TRBJ2-2; possible D gene TRBD2, 5 bases. The V end was cut by 1 base, the J end by 3 bases, with 15 bases between. Germline V gene sequence: CDR1 SGHDN, CDR2 FVKESK. There are 17 residues in the CDR3. The CDR3 DNA reads TGTGCCAGCAGCCAAGTACTAGGTTCCGCCTACACCGGGGAGCTGTTTTTT. It translates to CASSQVLGSAYTGELFF.

CDR3 protein: CSARGSRSQFF. The CDR3 DNA sequence: TGCAGTGCTAGAGGCTCGAGGTCCCAGTTCTTC. The chain joins TRBV20-1 to TRBJ2-1; D is undetermined. Germline loops: CDR1 DFQATT, CDR2 SNEGSKA (reference sequence). The V and J ends lost 1 base and 13 bases respectively, with 11 bases between them. The length of the CDR3 is 11 residues.

This chain uses TRBV30 with TRBJ2-7; 7 bases map to TRBD1. In germline, CDR1 is GTSNPN, CDR2 SVGIG (reference sequence). This CDR3 contains 15 residues. With 1 base clipped from V and 1 base from J, the junction kept 7 bases outside the gene matches. The CDR3 sequence is CAWSDPGQRSYEQYF. In nucleotides, the CDR3 is TGTGCCTGGAGTGATCCGGGACAGCGATCCTACGAGCAGTACTTC.

The V call is TRBV19, the J call TRBJ2-4, with D possibly TRBD1 on 6 matching bases. Trimming cost V 7 bases and J 5 bases, with 18 bases left between them. CDR3 size: 15 residues. CDR1 is LNHDA and CDR2 is SQIVND in the germline V gene (reference sequence). The CDR3 protein is CASMNRNRAQNIQYF. The CDR3 nucleotides read TGTGCCAGTATGAATCGGAACAGGGCCCAAAACATTCAGTACTTC.

This sequence joins TRBV7-2 and TRBJ2-7; 8 bases fit TRBD2. The ends lost 0 bases at V and 4 bases at J; junction bases unmatched: 2. The CDR3 runs to 14 residues. Germline assignment: CDR1 SGHTA and CDR2 FQGNSA. Here the CDR3 reads CASSLASSGYEQYF. The DNA of the CDR3 is TGTGCCAGCAGCTTAGCCTCTAGCGGGTACGAGCAGTACTTC.

The chain recombines TRBV24-1 with TRBJ2-7; TRBD2 matches at 10 bases. The CDR3 loop spans 15 amino acids. Germline-derived CDR1 and CDR2 are KGHDR and SFDVKD. The junction had 5 bases not matched to a gene; V was cut back by 4 bases and J by 3 bases. Here the CDR3 reads CATSDPERGGYEQYF. DNA for the CDR3: TGTGCCACCAGTGACCCCGAGCGGGGGGGCTACGAGCAGTACTTC.

The rearrangement links TRBV15 to TRBJ1-4, with a weak D call TRBD1 (6 bases). Germline CDR1 and CDR2: LNHNV and YYDKDF (reference sequence). The V and J ends lost 0 bases and 4 bases respectively, with 18 bases between them. This CDR3 region has 18 residues. The CDR3 bases are TGTGCCACCAGCAGAGATCCCTCCGGAGGACAGCTTAATGAAAAACTGTTTTTT. It is translated as CATSRDPSGGQLNEKLFF.

The V and J genes are TRBV24-1 and TRBJ2-7; 7 positions agree with TRBD1. The CDR3 totals 14 residues. Germline CDR1 KGHDR, CDR2 SFDVKD. J was trimmed by 4 bases and V by 3 bases; bases with no gene match: 5. CDR3 bases: TGTGCCACCAGTGATCGGGACAGCCCATACGAGCAGTACTTC. This codes for CATSDRDSPYEQYF.

The CDR3 nucleotides read TGTGCCAGCAAAGAAAGAGGGTGGCAAGAGACCCAGTACTTC. Translating gives CASKERGWQETQYF. V and J are TRBV27 and TRBJ2-5, with D perhaps TRBD2 (5 bases). The CDR3 length is 14 residues. Germline loops: CDR1 MNHEY, CDR2 SMNVEV (reference sequence). V was cut by 7 bases and J by 2 bases, with 14 bases left in between.

CDR3 sequence reads: CASSDRGTGHNSPLHF. The CDR3 DNA reads as TGCGCCAGCAGTGACCGCGGGACAGGCCATAATTCACCCCTCCACTTT. V and J are TRBV10-2 and TRBJ1-6; the match to TRBD1 covers 8 bases. Per germline, CDR1 WSHSY and CDR2 SAAADI. The trim removed 3 bases at V and 5 bases at J, leaving 6 bases unmatched. The CDR3 extends over 16 amino acids.

The V gene is TRBV2, the J gene TRBJ1-1; D remains unclear. Trimming pared 6 bases from V and 3 bases from J, leaving 20 bases between. The CDR3 extends over 16 amino acids. Looked up from germline, CDR1 is SNHLY and CDR2 is FYNNEI. The CDR3: CASSARARVRDTEAFF. The CDR3 region has the DNA TGTGCCAGCAGCGCCCGGGCGAGGGTACGGGACACTGAAGCTTTCTTT.

Concerning this clone: This sample also contains other DNA sequences that code for the same CDR3. The chain is built from TRBV7-2 and TRBJ1-3; D is possibly TRBD1 (6 bases). Germline V gene lookup returns CDR1 SGHTA and CDR2 FQGNSA. This CDR3 is 16 amino acids long. The V and J ends lost 3 bases and 1 base respectively, with 13 bases between them. The CDR3 coding sequence is TGTGCCAGCAGCTTGGCCGGGACAAATTCTGGAAACACCATATATTTT. Translation gives CASSLAGTNSGNTIYF.

This clone was detected only once. The rearrangement uses TRBV4-1 and TRBJ2-7, with 13 bases that match TRBD2. CDR3 length: 15 residues. The V gene end was trimmed by 4 bases and the J gene end by 2 bases; junction bases not matched to a gene: 2. In germline, CDR1 is MGHRA, CDR2 YSYEKL. In DNA, the CDR3 is TGCGCCAGCAGCCTCGGGACTAGCGGGACCTACGAGCAGTACTTC. Its translation: CASSLGTSGTYEQYF.

V usage is TRBV11-3 and J usage is TRBJ2-3; 11 nucleotides align to TRBD2. The CDR3 length is 16 residues. Germline-derived CDR1 and CDR2 are SGHNT and YENEEA. The junction had 5 bases not matched to a gene; V was cut back by 3 bases and J by 3 bases. The CDR3 sequence: CASSLTSGVVTDTQYF. For the CDR3, the DNA is TGTGCCAGCAGCTTGACTAGCGGGGTAGTTACAGATACGCAGTATTTT.

This chain connects TRBV20-1 to TRBJ2-5; D perhaps matches TRBD2 (6 bases). The CDR3 extends over 11 amino acids. Germline V CDR1 and CDR2: DFQATT, SNEGSKA (reference sequence). V lost 7 bases and J lost 9, with 15 bases in between. The CDR3 sequence is CSGHGSRAQYF. The CDR3 DNA reads TGCAGTGGTCACGGGAGCCGGGCCCAGTACTTC.

The chain is built from TRBV18 and TRBJ2-7, with TRBD2 matching 11 bases. The CDR3 has 17 residues. The trim removed 3 bases at V and 4 bases at J, leaving 11 bases unmatched. Per the germline V gene, CDR1 is KGHSH and CDR2 is LQKENI. CDR3 loop: CASSPSGGTSGSYEQYF. As DNA, the CDR3 is TGTGCCAGCTCACCTTCGGGCGGGACTAGCGGCTCATACGAGCAGTACTTC.

CDR3 nucleotides: TGTGCCAGCAGCGGACAGTTCGGTACCGGGGAGCTGTTTTTT. It is translated as CASSGQFGTGELFF. This chain connects TRBV5-6 to TRBJ2-2, with D perhaps matching TRBD1 (6 bases). Per the germline V gene, CDR1 is SGHDT and CDR2 is YYEEEE. The CDR3 is 14 amino acids. V was shortened by 4 bases and J by 5 bases, with 12 bases between the two germline ends.

DNA of the CDR3: TGTGCCACGGACAGTAGCTCTGGAAACACCATATATTTT. Translated: CATDSSSGNTIYF. This chain uses TRBV15 with TRBJ1-3; a weak D match, TRBD1 (6 bases). The CDR3 length is 13 residues. Germline CDR1 is LNHNV and CDR2 is YYDKDF (reference sequence). V dropped 9 bases and J dropped 0 bases, with 9 bases sitting between them.

This chain's CDR3 is CASSEFKAGTGELFF. In DNA form, the CDR3 reads TGTGCCAGCAGTGAATTCAAGGCAGGCACCGGGGAGCTGTTTTTT. The chain has TRBV25-1 and TRBJ2-2; D is uncertain. Germline V gene lookup returns CDR1 MGHDK and CDR2 SYGVNS. CDR3 length: 15 amino acids. V lost 1 base and J 4 bases, leaving 10 bases between the germline ends.

J is TRBJ2-7 and V is TRBV7-9; 12 nucleotides line up with TRBD2. CDR1 and CDR2 from the germline V gene are SEHNR and FQNEAQ (reference sequence). J was trimmed by 5 bases and V by 1 base; bases with no gene match: 6. The CDR3 covers 16 residues. CDR3 in amino acids: CASSLGRLAGAHEQYF. Here the CDR3 DNA reads TGTGCCAGCAGCTTAGGCCGACTAGCGGGAGCCCACGAGCAGTACTTC.

The chain couples TRBV24-1 to TRBJ2-3, with TRBD1 identical over 7 bases. V trimming: 2 bases; J trimming: 2 bases; junction bases outside the gene matches: 6. The CDR3 has 16 amino acids. CDR1 and CDR2 from the germline V gene are KGHDR and SFDVKD. In DNA form, the CDR3 reads TGTGCCACCAGTGATTGGAAGGGGGCCGACACAGATACGCAGTATTTT. Amino acid sequence: CATSDWKGADTDTQYF.

The CDR3 protein is CASSADRGPYEQYF. CDR3 coding DNA: TGTGCCAGCAGCGCGGACAGGGGGCCCTACGAGCAGTACTTC. V is TRBV5-4 and J is TRBJ2-7; TRBD1 matches 11 bases. Per the germline V gene, CDR1 is SGHNT and CDR2 is YYREEE (reference sequence). V gave up 4 bases and J gave up 2 bases; unmatched junction bases: 2. This CDR3 spans 14 amino acids. Full variable domain (missing parts from reference TRBV5-4 and TRBJ2-7): ETGVTQSPTHLIKTRGQQVTLRCSSQSGHNTVSWYQQALGQGPQFIFQYYREEENGRGNFPPRFSGLQFPNYSSELNVNALELDDSALYLCASSADRGPYEQYFGPGTRLTVT.

In DNA, the CDR3 is TGTGCCACCAGCGGGACAGGCTCCTACAATGAGCAGTTCTTC. Amino acid sequence: CATSGTGSYNEQFF. The chain joins TRBV15 to TRBJ2-1; 8 bases fit TRBD1. The CDR3 is made up of 14 amino acids. The germline V gene has CDR1 LNHNV and CDR2 YYDKDF (reference sequence). J gave up 0 bases and V 5 bases, and 0 bases lay outside the gene matches. The full variable domain, rest sourced from reference TRBV15 and TRBJ2-1, is DAMVIQNPRYQVTQFGKPVTLSCSQTLNHNVMYWYQQKSSQAPKLLFHYYDKDFNNEADTPDNFQSRRPNTSFCFLDIRSPGLGDTAMYLCATSGTGSYNEQFFGPGTRLTVL.

This clone was found a few times. V is TRBV23-1 and J is TRBJ1-6, with D possibly being TRBD1 (6 bases). TRBV23-1 is sorted into the ORF group, with uncertain function. V was cut by 4 bases and J by 5 bases, with 18 bases left in between. The CDR3 sequence is 17 residues long. The CDR3 here is CASSPRGRGIDNSPLHF. As DNA, the CDR3 is TGCGCCAGCAGTCCAAGGGGGAGGGGTATCGATAATTCACCCCTCCACTTT.

This clone was detected once. CDR3 in DNA: TGTGCCAGCAGCTGGACGGACAGGTGGAAGTACGAGCAGTACTTC. Translation gives CASSWTDRWKYEQYF. This chain joins TRBV11-2 and TRBJ2-7, with 7 bases identical to TRBD1. CDR3 length equals 15 residues. Losses at the gene ends were 4 bases for V and 4 bases for J; bases not matched to a gene: 10. Germline values: CDR1 SGHAT, CDR2 FQNNGV.

The rearrangement uses TRBV4-1 and TRBJ2-7; D might be TRBD2 (5 bases). CDR1 MGHRA and CDR2 YSYEKL come from the germline V gene. V lost 0 bases, J lost 0 bases, and 9 bases lay in between. The CDR3 sequence is 15 residues long. The CDR3 region is CASSQEVGNSYEQYF. The CDR3 nucleotides are TGCGCCAGCAGCCAAGAAGTCGGGAACTCCTACGAGCAGTACTTC.

The genes are TRBV5-1 and TRBJ1-6; TRBD1 is a possible D gene (5 bases). Looked up from germline, CDR1 is SGHRS and CDR2 is YFSETQ. This CDR3 comprises 15 residues. With 1 base removed from V and 10 bases from J, the gap between germline ends came to 15 bases. CDR3 in amino acids: CASSLSGGAASPLHF. CDR3 sequence (DNA): TGCGCCAGCAGCTTGTCCGGCGGGGCAGCCTCACCCCTCCACTTT.

This sequence joins TRBV18 and TRBJ1-1; maybe TRBD1 (6 bases). The V gene's germline CDR1 is KGHSH and CDR2 LQKENI. Trimming cost V 4 bases and J 4 bases, with 10 bases left between them. The CDR3 is 13 amino acids. Here the CDR3 reads CASSLYRATEAFF. The CDR3 DNA reads TGTGCCAGCTCACTTTACAGGGCCACTGAAGCTTTCTTT.

V usage is TRBV6-5 and J usage is TRBJ1-2; 9 positions match TRBD1. Germline assignment: CDR1 MNHEY and CDR2 SVGAGI. Unmatched junction bases numbered 13, after V lost 4 bases and J lost 7 bases. CDR3 length: 16 amino acids. The DNA for the CDR3 is TGTGCCAGCAGTTTGGGGACAGGGAGCAGCGGGTCTGGCTACACCTTC. Translation: CASSLGTGSSGSGYTF.